The T cell receptor (beta chain) under discussion was sequenced for a study of Ad26.COV2.S vaccination and SARS-CoV-2 variants. Stated treatment: about 20 received Ad26.COV2.S at low or high dose, single or two shots; about 5 received placebo; per-sample allocation not given. Specimens were obtained on day 63 following the first vaccine or placebo injection. Only in-frame clones appear in the TCRdb table, and some are missing; sequencing was by immunoSEQ multiplex PCR. This sample has over 400,000 clones, with approximately 89% found just once. Germline V gene data show CDR1 as MDHEN and CDR2 as SYDVKM. The CDR3 sequence is 14 residues long. V was shortened by 4 bases and J by 8 bases, with 15 bases between the two germline ends.

The source is a person aged 18-65 years who received the Ad26.COV2.S COVID-19 vaccine or a placebo. The sample was peripheral blood, taken in a trial of Ad26.COV2.S vaccine versus placebo. This chain uses TRBV28 with TRBJ2-4; D is possibly TRBD2 (7 bases). The CDR3 spells CASSSQGRVDIQYF. Written as DNA, the CDR3 is TGTGCCAGCAGTTCCCAGGGGAGGGTTGACATTCAGTACTTC. Using reference TRBV28 and TRBJ2-4 for the parts outside the CDR3, the full variable domain is DVKVTQSSRYLVKRTGEKVFLECVQDMDHENMFWYRQDPGLGLRLIYFSYDVKMKEKGDIPEGYSVSREKKERFSLILESASTNQTSMYLCASSSQGRVDIQYFGAGTRLSVL.